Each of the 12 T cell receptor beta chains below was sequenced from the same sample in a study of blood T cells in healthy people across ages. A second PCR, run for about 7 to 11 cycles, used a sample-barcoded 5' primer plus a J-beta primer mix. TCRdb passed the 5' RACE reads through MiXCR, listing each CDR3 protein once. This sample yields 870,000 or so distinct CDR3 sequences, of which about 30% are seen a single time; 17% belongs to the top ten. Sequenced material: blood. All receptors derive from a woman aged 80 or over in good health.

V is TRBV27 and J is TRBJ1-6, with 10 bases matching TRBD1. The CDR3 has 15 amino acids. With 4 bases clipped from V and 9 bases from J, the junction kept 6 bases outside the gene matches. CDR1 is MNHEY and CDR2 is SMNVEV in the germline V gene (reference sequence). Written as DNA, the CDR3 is TGTGCCAGCAGTTCACCGGGACAGGGGAGTTCACCCCTCCACTTT. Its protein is CASSSPGQGSSPLHF.

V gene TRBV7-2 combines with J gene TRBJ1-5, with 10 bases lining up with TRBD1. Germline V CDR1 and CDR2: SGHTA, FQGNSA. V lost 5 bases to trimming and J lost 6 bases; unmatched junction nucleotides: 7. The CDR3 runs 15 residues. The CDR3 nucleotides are TGTGCCAGCAGCCCTGAAAGGACAGGGGGTCAGCCCCAGCATTTT. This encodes CASSPERTGGQPQHF.

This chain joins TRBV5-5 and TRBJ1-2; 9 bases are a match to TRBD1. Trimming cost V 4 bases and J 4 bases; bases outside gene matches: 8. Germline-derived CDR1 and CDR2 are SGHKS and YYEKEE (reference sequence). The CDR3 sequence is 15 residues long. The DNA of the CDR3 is TGTGCCAGCAGCCTCCGAGAGACAGGGGGCTATGGCTACACCTTC. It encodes CASSLRETGGYGYTF.

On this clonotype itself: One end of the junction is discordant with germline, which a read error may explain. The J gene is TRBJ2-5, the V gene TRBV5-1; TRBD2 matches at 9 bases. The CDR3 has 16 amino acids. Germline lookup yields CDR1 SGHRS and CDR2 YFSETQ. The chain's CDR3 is CASGLAASGTQETQYF. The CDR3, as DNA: TGCGCCAGCGGCTTGGCCGCTAGCGGGACCCAAGAGACCCAGTACTTC.

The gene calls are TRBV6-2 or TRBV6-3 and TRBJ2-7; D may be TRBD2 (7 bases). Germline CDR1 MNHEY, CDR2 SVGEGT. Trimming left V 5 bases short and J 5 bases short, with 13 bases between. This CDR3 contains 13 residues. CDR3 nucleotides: TGTGCCAGCAGTCCGCTGGGGGGGCACGAGCAGTACTTC. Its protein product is CASSPLGGHEQYF.

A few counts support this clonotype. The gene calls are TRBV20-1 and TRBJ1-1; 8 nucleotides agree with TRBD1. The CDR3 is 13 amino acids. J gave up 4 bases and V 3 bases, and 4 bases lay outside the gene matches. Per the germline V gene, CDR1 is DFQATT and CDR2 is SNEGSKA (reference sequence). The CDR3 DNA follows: TGCAGTGCTAGGGGCGACAGGGGCACTGAAGCTTTCTTT. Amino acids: CSARGDRGTEAFF.

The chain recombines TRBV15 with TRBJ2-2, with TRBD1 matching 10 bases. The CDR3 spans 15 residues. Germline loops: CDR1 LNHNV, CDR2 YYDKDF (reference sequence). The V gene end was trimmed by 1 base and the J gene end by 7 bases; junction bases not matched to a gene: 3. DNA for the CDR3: TGTGCCACCAGCAGAGGACAGGGGGCTCACGGGGAGCTGTTTTTT. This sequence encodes CATSRGQGAHGELFF.

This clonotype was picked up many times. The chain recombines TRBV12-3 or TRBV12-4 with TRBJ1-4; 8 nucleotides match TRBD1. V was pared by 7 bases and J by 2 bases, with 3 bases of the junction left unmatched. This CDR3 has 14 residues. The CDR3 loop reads CASNDRGTNEKLFF. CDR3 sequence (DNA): TGTGCCAGCAACGACAGGGGTACTAATGAAAAACTGTTTTTT.

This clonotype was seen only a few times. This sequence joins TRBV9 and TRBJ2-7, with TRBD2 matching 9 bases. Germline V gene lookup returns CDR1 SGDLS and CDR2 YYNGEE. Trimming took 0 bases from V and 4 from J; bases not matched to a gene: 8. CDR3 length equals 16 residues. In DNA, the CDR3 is TGTGCCAGCAGCGTAGGCGGGGGGGCCGAAGGTTACGAGCAGTACTTC. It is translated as CASSVGGGAEGYEQYF.

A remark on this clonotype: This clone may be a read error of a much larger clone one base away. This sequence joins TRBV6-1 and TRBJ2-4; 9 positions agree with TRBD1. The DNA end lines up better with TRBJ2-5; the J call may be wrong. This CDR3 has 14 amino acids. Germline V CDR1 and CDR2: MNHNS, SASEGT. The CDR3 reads CASRTDRGRQTQYF. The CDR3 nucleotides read TGTGCCAGCAGAACGGACAGGGGCCGGCAGACCCAGTACTTC.

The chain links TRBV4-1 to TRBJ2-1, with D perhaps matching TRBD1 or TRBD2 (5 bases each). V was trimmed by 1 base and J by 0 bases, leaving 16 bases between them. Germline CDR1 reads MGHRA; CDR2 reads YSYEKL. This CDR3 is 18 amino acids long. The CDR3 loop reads CASSQVPGRARSYNEQFF. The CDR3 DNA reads TGCGCCAGCAGCCAAGTCCCGGGACGAGCGCGCTCCTACAATGAGCAGTTCTTC.

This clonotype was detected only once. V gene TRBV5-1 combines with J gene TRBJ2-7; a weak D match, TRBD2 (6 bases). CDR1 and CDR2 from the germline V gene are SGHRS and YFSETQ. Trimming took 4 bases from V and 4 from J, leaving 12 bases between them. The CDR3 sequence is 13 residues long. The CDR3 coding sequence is TGCGCCAGCAGCCCAGGCGGGATGTACGAGCAGTACTTC. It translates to CASSPGGMYEQYF.